Presented here are 13 T cell receptor beta chains from one specimen sequenced in a study of blood T cells in healthy people across ages. The second PCR ran roughly 7 to 12 cycles with a sample-barcoded 5' primer and J-beta primers. TCRdb ran MiXCR on the 5' RACE reads and lists one entry per CDR3 protein. Seen here are about 1,400,000 distinct CDR3 sequences, 45% to 70% observed once, and the top ten hold about 6.3%. The specimen sequenced was blood. These receptors all stem from a man aged 18 to 30 in good health.

The CDR3 reads CASSFFLGGEETQYF. The CDR3 DNA reads as TGTGCCAGCAGCTTTTTTCTCGGAGGAGAGGAGACCCAGTACTTC. The rearrangement links TRBV7-8 to TRBJ2-5, with TRBD2 as a possible D gene (5 bases). Trimming shortened V by 3 bases and J by 5 bases, and 16 bases separated the two germline ends. Germline-derived CDR1 and CDR2 are SGHVS and FQNEAQ. This CDR3 comprises 15 residues.

CDR3 sequence reads: CASSGPTAEQYF. The CDR3 DNA sequence: TGTGCCAGCAGCGGACCGACTGCGGAGCAGTACTTC. The chain couples TRBV28 to TRBJ2-7, with no clear D. The ends were cut back, 6 bases at V and 7 bases at J, with 13 bases in the middle. The CDR3 contains 12 residues. From germline, CDR1 is MDHEN and CDR2 SYDVKM.

V usage is TRBV4-3 and J usage is TRBJ2-7; D unresolved. CDR1 and CDR2 (germline): LGHNA, YSLEER. V lost 3 bases and J lost 2, with 11 bases in between. This CDR3 region has 14 residues. The CDR3 bases are TGCGCCAGCAGCCAGGCCTCTTGGACCTACGAGCAGTACTTC. It specifies CASSQASWTYEQYF.

The chain links TRBV6-2 or TRBV6-3 to TRBJ1-2; 7 bases are a match to TRBD1. CDR1 and CDR2 from the germline V gene are MNHEY and SVGEGT. V gave up 6 bases and J gave up 8 bases; unmatched junction bases: 9. The CDR3 loop spans 13 amino acids. CDR3 residues: CASRSGQLYGYTF. Written as DNA, the CDR3 is TGTGCCAGCAGATCGGGACAGCTGTACGGCTACACCTTC.

The V gene is TRBV11-2, the J gene TRBJ2-6; D possibly corresponds to TRBD2 (5 bases). Germline CDR1 SGHAT, CDR2 FQNNGV. V lost 2 bases and J 1 base, leaving 9 bases between the germline ends. This CDR3 contains 16 residues. The CDR3, as DNA: TGTGCCAGCAGCTTATGGGGAGCTTCTGGGGCCAACGTCCTGACTTTC. Encoded protein: CASSLWGASGANVLTF.

The J gene is TRBJ2-1, the V gene TRBV15, with D perhaps matching TRBD1 (5 bases). Germline CDR1 reads LNHNV; CDR2 reads YYDKDF (reference sequence). Trimming took off 4 bases at V and 4 bases at J, with 11 bases between the two ends. The CDR3 is 14 residues long. Written as DNA, the CDR3 is TGTGCCACCAGCAACCGGACAAAATACAATGAGCAGTTCTTC. Translation gives CATSNRTKYNEQFF.

The CDR3 is CSASSGRATYKQYF. CDR3 DNA sequence: TGCAGCGCATCGAGCGGGAGGGCCACCTACAAGCAGTACTTC. The chain employs TRBV29-1 and TRBJ2-5; 10 nucleotides agree with TRBD2. The CDR3 contains 14 residues. V lost 7 bases to trimming and J lost 11 bases; unmatched junction nucleotides: 16. Germline assignment: CDR1 SQVTM and CDR2 ANQGSEA.

J is TRBJ2-1 and V is TRBV20-1; 9 nucleotides line up with TRBD1. The CDR3 covers 17 residues. J lost 5 bases, V lost 6 bases, and 17 bases had no gene match. Per the germline V gene, CDR1 is DFQATT and CDR2 is SNEGSKA (reference sequence). DNA for the CDR3: TGCAGTGCCCGATATCCGGGACAGGGAATCCCTCACAATGAGCAGTTCTTC. Translating gives CSARYPGQGIPHNEQFF.

This chain connects TRBV5-1 to TRBJ2-1, with 7 bases that match TRBD2. The CDR3 consists of 16 residues. V gave up 0 bases and J gave up 3 bases; unmatched junction bases: 6. Germline V lookup: CDR1 SGHRS, CDR2 YFSETQ. CDR3 coding DNA: TGCGCCAGCAGCTTGGGGGACTACAGAGTCTACAATGAGCAGTTCTTC. Amino acids: CASSLGDYRVYNEQFF. Full variable domain (remainder filled in from reference TRBV5-1 and TRBJ2-1): KAGVTQTPRYLIKTRGQQVTLSCSPISGHRSVSWYQQTPGQGLQFLFEYFSETQRNKGNFPGRFSGRQFSNSRSEMNVSTLELGDSALYLCASSLGDYRVYNEQFFGPGTRLTVL.

This rearrangement joins TRBV6-2 or TRBV6-3 to TRBJ1-2; possibly TRBD1 for D (5 bases). With 7 bases removed from V and 4 bases from J, the gap between germline ends came to 16 bases. The CDR3 runs to 14 residues. CDR1 MNHEY and CDR2 SVGEGT come from the germline V gene. The CDR3 region is CASNGDSLAYGYTF. The CDR3 DNA follows: TGTGCCAGCAATGGAGACAGCTTAGCCTATGGCTACACCTTC.

This sequence joins TRBV7-8 and TRBJ1-2; 7 bases are a match to TRBD1. The CDR3 extends over 15 amino acids. Germline V gene data show CDR1 as SGHVS and CDR2 as FQNEAQ. With 5 bases clipped from V and 5 bases from J, the junction kept 11 bases outside the gene matches. The CDR3 is CASSPGRGRGYGYTF. The CDR3 nucleotides read TGTGCCAGCAGCCCCGGGAGGGGGCGAGGTTATGGCTACACCTTC.

The gene calls are TRBV10-3 and TRBJ1-1; D ambiguous. Trimming removed 6 bases from V and 1 base from J, with 9 bases in between. The germline gives CDR1 ENHRY, CDR2 SYGVKD. This CDR3 has 13 amino acids. CDR3 in amino acids: CAIRYGKNTEAFF. DNA of the CDR3: TGTGCCATCAGATACGGGAAGAACACTGAAGCTTTCTTT.

This clonotype was detected once. The chain carries TRBV20-1 and TRBJ2-1; D perhaps matches TRBD2 (6 bases). V lost 7 bases, J lost 6 bases, and 25 bases lay in between. CDR3 length: 16 residues. Germline-derived CDR1 and CDR2 are DFQATT and SNEGSKA (reference sequence). The CDR3 DNA reads as TGCAGTGTTAAGGCACCGCGACTAGGACAACCCAATGAGCAGTTCTTC. This sequence encodes CSVKAPRLGQPNEQFF.